The clone carrying this TCR beta chain qualifies as large. Its antigen is not identified. At one end, the junction sequence differs from germline, possibly due to a read error. This record belongs to a study of T-cell reconstitution after alpha-beta-depleted transplantation in children. The library targeted TCRbeta and was prepared with unique molecular identifiers. One entry per CDR3 protein, called by TCRdb with MiXCR from the PCR reads. In the table there are roughly 3,100 distinct CDR3 sequences, 20% of which are singletons. Findings and caveats of the study: Where some patients showed high TCRbeta diversity at day 60, it came from recipient T cells and thymic progenitors that had survived. Alpha-beta T cells present about two months after transplant were reported to originate from several hundred expanded graft clones. One year after transplant, T-cell counts and diversity came mostly from newly produced T cells.

CDR1 and CDR2 (germline): DFQATT, SNEGSKA (reference sequence). The CDR3 has 13 residues. The sequence was collected from a female patient younger than 18 who had a stem cell transplant for acute lymphoblastic leukemia, so the T cells may come from the graft donor. Sequences were derived from PBMCs, mostly from graft donor cells, sampled 60 days after TCRalphabeta/CD19-depleted stem cell transplant. The rearrangement uses TRBV20-1 and TRBJ2-1, with TRBD1 matching over 7 bases. CDR3 coding DNA: TGCAGTCCTAGACAGGGTTCCTACAATGAGCAGTTCTTC. This codes for CSPRQGSYNEQFF.